The count of the clone carrying this T cell receptor beta chain is one. Antigen specificity is unknown. Assay used: immunoSEQ multiplex PCR; TCRdb lists only in-frame clones, some missing. Here the sample spans 81,000 or so clones, roughly 91% being singletons. The CDR3 is 12 residues long. V shed 4 bases, J shed 7 bases, and the junction held 6 bases outside the gene matches. Germline values: CDR1 SQVTM, CDR2 ANQGSEA. These data belong to a study of OX40 agonist ivuxolimab in advanced cancers. Overall study context: Given to patients was ivuxolimab, an agonistic anti-OX40 (CD134) antibody. Participants, roughly 80% male, averaged about 59 years of age, ranging from roughly 23 to 90.

Broader study findings: In general, CD8+ T cells held more expanded clones than CD4+ did, on average.

The sequenced sample was CD4+ or CD8+ T cells sorted from blood, obtained in a trial of the OX40 agonist ivuxolimab. J is TRBJ1-2 and V is TRBV29-1; 7 bases line up with TRBD1. The clonotype was recovered from an adult with an advanced solid tumor such as melanoma, head and neck, liver or kidney cancer. This CDR3 is CSVVGAGGGYTF. The CDR3 nucleotides read TGCAGCGTTGTAGGGGCAGGGGGTGGCTACACCTTC.